The clone carrying this T cell receptor (beta chain) showed up many times. The sample comes from a study of T cells in Graves' hyperthyroidism and ophthalmopathy. Template material for amplifying TCR beta CDR3 regions consisted of RNA transcripts. HTBI primers were the set used in a first-round RT-PCR of the TCR CDR3. TCRdb reanalysed the multiplex PCR reads using MiXCR and keeps one entry per CDR3 protein. The sample lists a few hundred thousand distinct CDR3 sequences; about 14% were seen once. In germline, CDR1 is MDHEN, CDR2 SYDVKM. V was shortened by 0 bases and J by 9 bases, with 15 bases between the two germline ends. The CDR3 covers 14 residues. Hyperthyroidism, newly diagnosed and lasting under 2 months, affected patients aged 18 to 65. Reasons for excluding patients were uncontrolled infection, other autoimmune disease, pregnancy or lactation.

This chain joins TRBV28 and TRBJ2-7, with D possibly matching TRBD1 (5 bases). Sequencing was done on a sample of blood. The TCR was taken from a middle-aged woman with Graves' hyperthyroidism that later progressed to Graves' ophthalmopathy. The CDR3 nucleotides read TGTGCCAGCAGTTTATGGCAACAGGCTCCCTGGCAGTACTTC. Translating gives CASSLWQQAPWQYF.